These 8 T cell receptor beta chains came from one sample sequenced in a study of blood T cell repertoires in COVID-19. Only in-frame clones appear in the TCRdb table, and some are missing; sequencing was by immunoSEQ multiplex PCR. The repertoire holds 150,000 to 200,000 clones, with 75% to 85% as singletons. Sequencing used PBMCs or T cells enriched from blood (not recorded which). These receptors all come from a woman aged 50 to 60 with acute COVID-19.

The chain carries TRBV6-5 and TRBJ1-1, with a possible D match to TRBD1 (6 bases). This CDR3 has 14 amino acids. In germline, CDR1 is MNHEY, CDR2 SVGAGI. Trimming cost V 6 bases and J 1 base, with 12 bases left between them. The CDR3 spells CASRLPRGNTEAFF. CDR3 DNA: TGTGCCAGCAGACTCCCCAGGGGGAACACTGAAGCTTTCTTT.

The gene calls are TRBV27 and TRBJ1-4; D is undetermined. The germline V and J ends were trimmed by 4 bases and 7 bases, with 13 bases remaining between them. Germline values: CDR1 MNHEY, CDR2 SMNVEV (reference sequence). CDR3 length equals 14 residues. The CDR3 DNA is TGTGCCAGCAGTTCTGGGGAGGGTAGTGAAAAACTGTTTTTT. It codes for CASSSGEGSEKLFF. Complete variable domain (other parts from reference TRBV27 and TRBJ1-4): EAQVTQNPRYLITVTGKKLTVTCSQNMNHEYMSWYRQDPGLGLRQIYYSMNVEVTDKGDVPEGYKVSRKEKRNFPLILESPSPNQTSLYFCASSSGEGSEKLFFGSGTQLSVL.

V and J are TRBV28 and TRBJ1-6; D unclear. Germline V gene lookup returns CDR1 MDHEN and CDR2 SYDVKM. Between the trimmed V and J ends, which lost 3 bases and 4 bases, there was a span of 10 bases. CDR3 length equals 15 residues. The CDR3 DNA reads TGTGCCAGCAGTTTTGACGCCGGGTATAATTCACCCCTCCACTTT. It specifies CASSFDAGYNSPLHF.

This clone was seen ten or more times. V usage is TRBV28 and J usage is TRBJ1-2, with TRBD1 as a possible D gene (5 bases). CDR1 and CDR2 (germline): MDHEN, SYDVKM. The CDR3 length is 12 residues. The ends were cut back, 5 bases at V and 4 bases at J, with 8 bases in the middle. The CDR3 region is CASSPGFYGYTF. In DNA form, the CDR3 reads TGTGCCAGCAGTCCAGGGTTCTATGGCTACACCTTC.

V gene TRBV18 combines with J gene TRBJ1-1; TRBD1 agrees at 7 bases. The junction had 8 bases not matched to a gene; V was cut back by 2 bases and J by 5 bases. Germline V gene data show CDR1 as KGHSH and CDR2 as LQKENI. This CDR3 spans 15 amino acids. The CDR3, as DNA: TGTGCCAGCTCACCAGGTATCACAGGGGATACTGAAGCTTTCTTT. Translation gives CASSPGITGDTEAFF.

The rearrangement joins TRBV4-2 to TRBJ2-3, with 8 nucleotides matching TRBD1. Trimming took 2 bases from V and 1 from J; bases not matched to a gene: 2. CDR1 is LGHNA and CDR2 is YNFKEQ in the germline V gene. This CDR3 has 15 amino acids. CDR3 in amino acids: CASSQLQGGTDTQYF. CDR3 sequence (DNA): TGTGCCAGCAGCCAACTACAGGGGGGCACAGATACGCAGTATTTT.

This clone was counted between two and nine times. This chain connects TRBV11-1 to TRBJ1-2, with 9 nucleotides matching TRBD1. CDR1 is SGHAT, CDR2 FQDESV, per germline (reference sequence). With 5 bases clipped from V and 8 bases from J, the junction kept 6 bases outside the gene matches. There are 13 residues in the CDR3. CDR3 loop: CASSPRTGDGYTF. The DNA for the CDR3 is TGTGCCAGCAGCCCGAGGACAGGGGACGGCTACACCTTC.

The chain carries TRBV9 and TRBJ1-6; maybe TRBD1 (6 bases). Trimming stripped 10 bases from V and 5 bases from J, with 19 bases between. The germline V gene encodes CDR1 SGDLS and CDR2 YYNGEE. The CDR3 runs 15 residues. The CDR3 coding sequence is TGTGCCGCCCACCCTGGGGGACACCATAATTCACCCCTCCACTTT. Its translation is CAAHPGGHHNSPLHF.